Sequencing of this T cell receptor (beta chain) was carried out in a study of TIL therapy for anti-PD-1-resistant metastatic lung cancer. Study-wide background: Progressing patients received lymphodepletion, expanded TIL infusion and IL-2.

Time point here: pre-treatment sample, taken before nivolumab and TIL therapy. Trimming removed 6 bases from V and 3 bases from J, with 9 bases in between. The CDR3 is made up of 12 amino acids. The germline gives CDR1 SGHTA, CDR2 FQGNSA. This clone was detected only a few times. Its specificity is not known. The immunoSEQ assay was v3. Clones were sequenced by immunoSEQ multiplex PCR, and TCRdb holds only the in-frame ones, with some missing. Among tens of thousands of clones listed, about 70% were seen once. Study findings and constraints: Treatment-naive, never-smoker and oncogene-addicted patients were overrepresented in this highly selected cohort.

The gene calls are TRBV7-2 and TRBJ2-7; no definite D call. The sequence derives from a person aged 25 to 85 with non-small cell lung cancer. Sequencing was performed on blood, taken at baseline. The CDR3 DNA is TGTGCCAGCAGTTACAGTGTCTACGAGCAGTACTTC. It is translated as CASSYSVYEQYF.